What follows describes a single T cell receptor beta chain. This sample's treatment: oral pan-JAK inhibitor, 5-10 mg twice daily. Germline V gives CDR1 PRHDT, CDR2 FYEKMQ (reference sequence). Between the trimmed V and J ends, which lost 6 bases and 3 bases, there was a span of 11 bases. The CDR3 spans 14 residues. This entry belongs to a study of CD8+ T cells in alopecia areata. In the study overall: Twice a day, 5 to 10 mg of oral tofacitinib was administered to treated patients. Dosing with tofacitinib proceeded for 6 to 18 months, followed by 6 months off drug.

RNA was extracted and reverse transcribed into cDNA as the sequencing template. Using immunoSEQ multiplex PCR, the repertoire was profiled, and TCRdb retains in-frame clones only, with some absent. Of over 120,000 clones in the sample, about 56% were seen once. The chain combines TRBV13 with TRBJ2-2, with a weak D call TRBD1 (6 bases). The sample here was CD8+ T cells sorted from blood, taken at week 4, from a patient treated with tofacitinib. The source of this sequence is a human donor with alopecia areata. CDR3 bases: TGTGCCAGCAGTCCGCACAGGGACACCGGGGAGCTGTTTTTT. It yields the protein CASSPHRDTGELFF.